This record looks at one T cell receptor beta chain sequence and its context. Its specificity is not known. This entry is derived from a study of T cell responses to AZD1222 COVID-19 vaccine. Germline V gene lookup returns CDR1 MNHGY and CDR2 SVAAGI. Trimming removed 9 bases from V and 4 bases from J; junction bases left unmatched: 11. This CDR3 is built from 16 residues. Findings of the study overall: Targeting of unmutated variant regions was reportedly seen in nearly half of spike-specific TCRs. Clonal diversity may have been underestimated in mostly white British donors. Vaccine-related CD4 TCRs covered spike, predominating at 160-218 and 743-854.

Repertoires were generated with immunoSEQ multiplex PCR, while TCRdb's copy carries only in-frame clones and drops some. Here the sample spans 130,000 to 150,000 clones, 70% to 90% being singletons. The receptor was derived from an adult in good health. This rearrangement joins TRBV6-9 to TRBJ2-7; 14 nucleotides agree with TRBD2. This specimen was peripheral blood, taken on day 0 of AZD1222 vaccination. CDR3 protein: CARHLGLAGVKYEQYF. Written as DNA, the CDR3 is TGTGCCAGGCACCTGGGACTAGCGGGAGTAAAGTACGAGCAGTACTTC.